This T cell receptor (beta chain) was sequenced in a study of cytomegalovirus exposure and HLA in healthy donors. In this sample, this clone turned up a few times. PCR amplification relied on 60 Vbeta primers (plus 13 Jbeta primers). Profiling relied on immunoSEQ multiplex PCR, and the TCRdb table lists in-frame clones only, not all of them. The sample lists around 180,000 clones; 80% to 85% were seen once. The clonotype was recovered from a woman in her 40s in good health and CMV-seronegative. Material: PBMCs.

CDR3 region: CASSQEIAGMGETQYF. The CDR3 DNA is TGCGCCAGCAGCCAAGAGATAGCGGGAATGGGGGAGACCCAGTACTTC. V gene TRBV4-1 combines with J gene TRBJ2-5; 8 bases are a match to TRBD2. This CDR3 contains 16 residues. Looked up from germline, CDR1 is MGHRA and CDR2 is YSYEKL. The ends lost 0 bases at V and 5 bases at J; junction bases unmatched: 8.